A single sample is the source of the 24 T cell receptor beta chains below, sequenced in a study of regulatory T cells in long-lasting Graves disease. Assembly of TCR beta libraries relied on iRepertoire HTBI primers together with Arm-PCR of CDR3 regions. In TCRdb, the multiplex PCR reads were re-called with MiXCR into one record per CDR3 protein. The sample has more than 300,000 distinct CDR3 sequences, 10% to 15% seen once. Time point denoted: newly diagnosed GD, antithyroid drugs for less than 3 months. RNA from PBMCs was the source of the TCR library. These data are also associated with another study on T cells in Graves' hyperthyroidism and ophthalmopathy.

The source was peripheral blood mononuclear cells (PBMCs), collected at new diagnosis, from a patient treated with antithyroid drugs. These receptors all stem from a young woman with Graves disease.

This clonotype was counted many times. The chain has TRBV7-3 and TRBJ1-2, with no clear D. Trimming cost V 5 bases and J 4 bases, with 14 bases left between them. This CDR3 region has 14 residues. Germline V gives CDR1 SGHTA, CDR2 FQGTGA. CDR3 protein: CASSRGGQIYGYTF. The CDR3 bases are TGTGCCAGCAGCCGTGGAGGTCAGATCTATGGCTACACCTTC.

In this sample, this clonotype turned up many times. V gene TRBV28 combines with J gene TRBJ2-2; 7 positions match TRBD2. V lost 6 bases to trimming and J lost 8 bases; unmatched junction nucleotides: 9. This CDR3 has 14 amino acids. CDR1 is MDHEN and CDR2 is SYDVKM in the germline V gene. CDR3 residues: CASRLYGSGGELFF. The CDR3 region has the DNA TGTGCCAGCAGACTTTATGGTAGCGGGGGGGAGCTGTTTTTT.

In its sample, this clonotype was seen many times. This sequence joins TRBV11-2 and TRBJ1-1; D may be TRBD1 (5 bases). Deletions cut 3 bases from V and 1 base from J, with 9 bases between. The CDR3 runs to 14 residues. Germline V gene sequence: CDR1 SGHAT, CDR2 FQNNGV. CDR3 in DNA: TGTGCCAGCAGCTTCAGAGGACAGAACACTGAAGCTTTCTTT. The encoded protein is CASSFRGQNTEAFF.

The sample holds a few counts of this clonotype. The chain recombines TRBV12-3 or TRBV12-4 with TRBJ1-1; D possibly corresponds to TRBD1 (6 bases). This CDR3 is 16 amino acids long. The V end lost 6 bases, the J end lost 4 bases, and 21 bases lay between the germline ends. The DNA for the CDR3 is TGTGCCAGCAGCCCCGTCGGAGGGGGGGGCCGCACTGAAGCTTTCTTT. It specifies CASSPVGGGGRTEAFF.

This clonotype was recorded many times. The chain's CDR3 is CASSLRWGPTREKLFF. In nucleotides, the CDR3 is TGCGCCAGCAGCCTCAGGTGGGGGCCGACAAGGGAAAAACTGTTTTTT. V usage is TRBV4-3 and J usage is TRBJ1-4; tentatively, D is TRBD1 (6 bases). V was pared by 4 bases and J by 8 bases, with 20 bases between. Germline V gene data show CDR1 as LGHNA and CDR2 as YSLEER. The CDR3 is 16 amino acids.

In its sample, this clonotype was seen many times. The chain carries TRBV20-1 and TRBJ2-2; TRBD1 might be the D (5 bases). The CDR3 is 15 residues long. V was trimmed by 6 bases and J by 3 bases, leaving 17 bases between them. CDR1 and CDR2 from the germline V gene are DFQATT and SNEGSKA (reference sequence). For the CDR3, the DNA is TGCAGTGCCACAACCTTGGACACCTACACCGGGGAGCTGTTTTTT. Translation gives CSATTLDTYTGELFF.

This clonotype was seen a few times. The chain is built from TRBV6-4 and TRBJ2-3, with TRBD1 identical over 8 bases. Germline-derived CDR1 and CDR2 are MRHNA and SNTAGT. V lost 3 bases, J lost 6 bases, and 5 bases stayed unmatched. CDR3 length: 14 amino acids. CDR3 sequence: CASSEGQGGDTQYF. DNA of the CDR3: TGTGCCAGCAGTGAAGGACAGGGCGGGGATACGCAGTATTTT.

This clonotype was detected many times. CDR3 amino acids: CASSPGMTYEQYF. CDR3 DNA: TGTGCCAGCAGCCCAGGGATGACCTACGAGCAGTACTTC. The chain carries TRBV9 and TRBJ2-7; perhaps TRBD1 as D (5 bases). With 4 bases removed from V and 2 bases from J, the gap between germline ends came to 10 bases. Looked up from germline, CDR1 is SGDLS and CDR2 is YYNGEE. The CDR3 is 13 residues long.

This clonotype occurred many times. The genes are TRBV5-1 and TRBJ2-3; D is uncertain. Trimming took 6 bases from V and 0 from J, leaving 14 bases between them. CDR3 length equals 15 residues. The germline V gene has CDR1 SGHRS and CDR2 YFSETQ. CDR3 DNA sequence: TGCGCCAGCAACTTTGGGTCGACTAGCACAGATACGCAGTATTTT. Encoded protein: CASNFGSTSTDTQYF.

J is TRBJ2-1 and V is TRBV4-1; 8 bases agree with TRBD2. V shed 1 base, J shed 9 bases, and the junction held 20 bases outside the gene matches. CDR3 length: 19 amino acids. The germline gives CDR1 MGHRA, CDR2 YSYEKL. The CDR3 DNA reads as TGCGCCAGCAGCCAAGTCCCGACAAAACGGGGGGGAGCTAACGGTGAGCAGTTCTTC. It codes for CASSQVPTKRGGANGEQFF.

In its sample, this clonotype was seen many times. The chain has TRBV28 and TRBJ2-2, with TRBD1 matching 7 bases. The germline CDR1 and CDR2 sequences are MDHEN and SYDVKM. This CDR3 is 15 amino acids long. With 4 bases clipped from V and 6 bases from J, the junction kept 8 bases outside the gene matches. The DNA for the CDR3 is TGTGCCAGCAGTTCCCCCTCGACAGGGCCCGGGGAGCTGTTTTTT. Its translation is CASSSPSTGPGELFF.

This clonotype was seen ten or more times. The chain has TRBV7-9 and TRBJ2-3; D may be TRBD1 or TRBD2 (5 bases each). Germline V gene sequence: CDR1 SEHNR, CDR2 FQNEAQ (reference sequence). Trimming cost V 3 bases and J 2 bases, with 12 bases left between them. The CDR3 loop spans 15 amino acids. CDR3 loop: CASSFTFGTTDTQYF. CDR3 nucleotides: TGTGCCAGCAGCTTTACCTTCGGGACCACAGATACGCAGTATTTT.

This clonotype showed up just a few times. The CDR3 DNA reads TGCAGTGCTAGACCCATACGAGGGGGCTCCTACAATGAGCAGTTCTTC. Translated: CSARPIRGGSYNEQFF. V usage is TRBV20-1 and J usage is TRBJ2-1; D is perhaps TRBD1 (6 bases). Germline V lookup: CDR1 DFQATT, CDR2 SNEGSKA (reference sequence). There are 16 residues in the CDR3. Trimming pared 2 bases from V and 0 bases from J, leaving 14 bases between.

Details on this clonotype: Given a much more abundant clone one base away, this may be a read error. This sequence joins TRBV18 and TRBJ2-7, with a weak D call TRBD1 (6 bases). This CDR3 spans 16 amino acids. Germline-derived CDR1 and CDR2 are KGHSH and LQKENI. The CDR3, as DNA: TGTGCCAGCTCACCGCAGGGGAGCACCCGCTCCTACGGGCAGTACTTC. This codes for CASSPQGSTRSYGQYF.

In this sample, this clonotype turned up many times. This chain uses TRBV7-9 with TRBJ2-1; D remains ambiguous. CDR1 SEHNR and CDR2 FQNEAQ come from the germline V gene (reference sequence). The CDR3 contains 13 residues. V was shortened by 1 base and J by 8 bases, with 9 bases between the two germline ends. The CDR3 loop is CASSLGRSDEQFF. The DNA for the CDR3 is TGTGCCAGCAGCTTAGGGCGGTCGGATGAGCAGTTCTTC.

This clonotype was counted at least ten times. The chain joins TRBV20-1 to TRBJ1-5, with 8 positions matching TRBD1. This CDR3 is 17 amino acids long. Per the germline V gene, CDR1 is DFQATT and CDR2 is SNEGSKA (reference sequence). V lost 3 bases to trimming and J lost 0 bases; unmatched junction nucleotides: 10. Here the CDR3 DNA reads TGCAGTGCTAGCCCGGGACAGGTGACCTATAGCAATCAGCCCCAGCATTTT. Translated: CSASPGQVTYSNQPQHF.

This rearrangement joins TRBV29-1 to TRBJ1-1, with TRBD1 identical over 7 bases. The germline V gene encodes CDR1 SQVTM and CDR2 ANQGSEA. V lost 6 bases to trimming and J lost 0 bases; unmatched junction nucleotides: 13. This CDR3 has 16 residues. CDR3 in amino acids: CSVRLTGRGVNTEAFF. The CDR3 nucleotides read TGCAGCGTCCGACTGACAGGGCGAGGGGTGAACACTGAAGCTTTCTTT.

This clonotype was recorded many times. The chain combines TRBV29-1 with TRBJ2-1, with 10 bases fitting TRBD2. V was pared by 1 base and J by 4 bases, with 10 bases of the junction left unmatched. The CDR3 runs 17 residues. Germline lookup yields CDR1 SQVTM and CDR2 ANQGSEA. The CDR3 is CSVEGVAGGRTYNEQFF. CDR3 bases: TGCAGCGTTGAAGGGGTAGCGGGAGGCCGAACATACAATGAGCAGTTCTTC.

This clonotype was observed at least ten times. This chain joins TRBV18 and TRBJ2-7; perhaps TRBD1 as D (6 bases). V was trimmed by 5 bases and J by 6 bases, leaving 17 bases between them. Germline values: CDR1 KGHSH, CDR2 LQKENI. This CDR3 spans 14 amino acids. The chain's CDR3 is CASSEEQGVGEQYV. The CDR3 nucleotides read TGTGCCAGCTCAGAAGAACAGGGTGTGGGCGAGCAGTACGTC.

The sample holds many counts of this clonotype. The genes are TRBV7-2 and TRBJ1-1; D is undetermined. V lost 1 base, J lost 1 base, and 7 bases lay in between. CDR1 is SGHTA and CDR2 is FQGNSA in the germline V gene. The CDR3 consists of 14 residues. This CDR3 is CASSLDAANTEAFF. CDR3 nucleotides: TGTGCCAGCAGCTTAGATGCAGCGAACACTGAAGCTTTCTTT.

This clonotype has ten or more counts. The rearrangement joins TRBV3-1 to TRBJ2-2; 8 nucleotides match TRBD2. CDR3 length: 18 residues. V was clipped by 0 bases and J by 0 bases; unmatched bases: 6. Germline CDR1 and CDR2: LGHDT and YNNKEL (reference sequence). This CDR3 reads CASSQDPAGAANTGELFF. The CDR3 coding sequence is TGTGCCAGCAGCCAAGATCCAGCGGGGGCCGCGAACACCGGGGAGCTGTTTTTT. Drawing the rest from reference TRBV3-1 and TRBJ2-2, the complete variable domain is DTAVSQTPKYLVTQMGNDKSIKCEQNLGHDTMYWYKQDSKKFLKIMFSYNNKELIINETVPNRFSPKSPDKAHLNLHINSLELGDSAVYFCASSQDPAGAANTGELFFGEGSRLTVL.

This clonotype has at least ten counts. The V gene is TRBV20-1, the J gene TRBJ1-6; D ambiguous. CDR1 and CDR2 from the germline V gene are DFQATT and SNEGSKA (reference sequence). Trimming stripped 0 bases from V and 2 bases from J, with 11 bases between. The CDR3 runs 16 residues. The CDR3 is CSAREAGFTYNSPLHF. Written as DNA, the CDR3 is TGCAGTGCTAGAGAGGCGGGGTTCACCTATAATTCACCCCTCCACTTT.

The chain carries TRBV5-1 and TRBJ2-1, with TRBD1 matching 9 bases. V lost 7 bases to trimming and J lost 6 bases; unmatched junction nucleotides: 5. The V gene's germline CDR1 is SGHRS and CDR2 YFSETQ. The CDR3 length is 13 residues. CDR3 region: CASRGQGGNEQFF. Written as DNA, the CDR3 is TGCGCCAGCCGGGGACAGGGCGGCAATGAGCAGTTCTTC.

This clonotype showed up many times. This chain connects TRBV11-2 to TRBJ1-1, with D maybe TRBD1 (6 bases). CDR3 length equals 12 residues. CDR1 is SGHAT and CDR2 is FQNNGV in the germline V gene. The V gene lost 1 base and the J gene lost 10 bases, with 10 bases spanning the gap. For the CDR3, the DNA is TGTGCCAGCAGCTTAGCCAGGGGCAGAGCTTTCTTT. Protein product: CASSLARGRAFF.